This entry lists 10 T cell receptor beta chains sequenced from one sample in a study of metastatic and nonmetastatic thyroid tumors. Prior to thyroid surgery, none of the patients had received any treatment. TCRdb reprocessed the PCR reads using MiXCR. This table holds around 65,000 clones, over 12% found once. Sample: blood. The receptors come from a male donor with papillary thyroid cancer or a benign thyroid nodule (not recorded which). Some clones in this sample may be carry-over from other donors' samples.

Many counts were recorded for this clone. A much larger clone lies a single base off, so this may be a read error. CDR3 nucleotide sequence: TGTGCCATCTTAAGCGGACTACCTAGCACAGATACGCGGTATTTT. Protein: CAILSGLPSTDTRYF. The chain combines TRBV10-3 with TRBJ2-3; tentatively, D is TRBD2 (6 bases). Germline V gene data show CDR1 as ENHRY and CDR2 as SYGVKD. This CDR3 is 15 amino acids long.

This clone showed up many times. The V call is TRBV20-1, the J call TRBJ1-2, with D possibly matching TRBD1 (5 bases). With 5 bases removed from V and 8 bases from J, the gap between germline ends came to 21 bases. The CDR3 consists of 14 residues. The V gene's germline CDR1 is DFQATT and CDR2 SNEGSKA (reference sequence). The CDR3 sequence: CSARTGTFIGGYTF. The CDR3 nucleotides read TGCAGTGCTCGTACCGGGACTTTCATCGGGGGCTACACCTTC.

This clone was seen many times. The J gene is TRBJ2-3, the V gene TRBV7-3, with D possibly being TRBD2 (7 bases). The length of the CDR3 is 14 residues. Between the trimmed V and J ends, which lost 5 bases and 5 bases, there was a span of 14 bases. The V gene's germline CDR1 is SGHTA and CDR2 FQGTGA. CDR3 in amino acids: CASSPGRGGDTQYF. CDR3 in DNA: TGTGCCAGCAGCCCAGGAAGGGGGGGAGATACGCAGTATTTT.

The chain is built from TRBV19 and TRBJ1-4; no clear D. Germline CDR1 reads LNHDA; CDR2 reads SQIVND (reference sequence). The CDR3 is 11 residues long. V gave up 2 bases and J gave up 8 bases, with 3 bases separating them. The CDR3 here is CASSISEKLFF. The CDR3 DNA sequence: TGTGCCAGTAGTATATCCGAAAAACTGTTTTTT.

This clone was seen repeatedly, ten times or more. The chain couples TRBV12-3 or TRBV12-4 to TRBJ2-2; 10 bases line up with TRBD2. This CDR3 comprises 15 residues. V was clipped by 6 bases and J by 1 base; unmatched bases: 2. The CDR3 here is CASSWTSGNTGELFF. As DNA, the CDR3 is TGTGCCAGCAGCTGGACTAGCGGGAACACCGGGGAGCTGTTTTTT.

The table lists this clone with a few counts. A much larger clone lies one base from this, so it may be a read error. The chain employs TRBV5-8 and TRBJ2-5, with a tentative D call TRBD2 (5 bases). Germline V CDR1 and CDR2: SGHTS, YDEGEE. V was cut by 3 bases and J by 4 bases, with 16 bases left in between. The CDR3 covers 15 residues. The DNA of the CDR3 is TGTGCCAGCAGCTCGGCACAGAAAAGCGGAGAGACCCAGTACTTC. Its protein product is CASSSAQKSGETQYF.

This clone was detected ten times or more. This chain links TRBV7-6 with TRBJ2-1, with TRBD1 as a possible D gene (5 bases). Germline V lookup: CDR1 SGHVS, CDR2 FNYEAQ. This CDR3 has 13 residues. The ends were cut back, 5 bases at V and 7 bases at J, with 12 bases in the middle. CDR3 bases: TGTGCCAGCAGCCTGATGGGGCTAAATGAGCAGTTCTTC. Translation: CASSLMGLNEQFF.

This clone was picked up many times. The chain carries TRBV11-2 and TRBJ2-3, with 9 bases fitting TRBD2. With 4 bases clipped from V and 6 bases from J, the junction kept 17 bases outside the gene matches. The CDR3 totals 18 residues. Germline V lookup: CDR1 SGHAT, CDR2 FQNNGV. The CDR3 here is CASSSEGLAVLGVDTQYF. Written as DNA, the CDR3 is TGTGCCAGCAGCTCCGAGGGACTAGCCGTCCTGGGTGTGGATACGCAGTATTTT.

This clone occurred many times. The chain uses TRBV30 and TRBJ2-7; D call uncertain. This CDR3 is built from 12 residues. CDR1 and CDR2 (germline): GTSNPN, SVGIG (reference sequence). The V gene lost 4 bases and the J gene lost 1 base, with 8 bases spanning the gap. The CDR3 sequence: CAWKRQSYEQYF. The CDR3 nucleotides read TGTGCCTGGAAGAGACAATCCTACGAGCAGTACTTC.

With respect to this clone: This sequence may be a read error, since a much larger clone differs from it by one base. Other DNA sequences of this sample code for an identical CDR3. The chain employs TRBV7-3 and TRBJ2-2; D remains ambiguous. V shed 8 bases and J shed 2 bases, with 6 bases lying between them. The CDR3 totals 12 residues. Germline V lookup: CDR1 SGHTA, CDR2 FQGTGA. Here the CDR3 DNA reads TGTGCCAGCCAAGCTAACACCGGGGAGCTGTTTTTT. Its translation: CASQANTGELFF. Full variable domain (rest looked up from reference TRBV7-3 and TRBJ2-2): GAGVSQTPSNKVTEKGKYVELRCDPISGHTALYWYRQSLGQGPEFLIYFQGTGAADDSGLPNDRFFAVRPEGSVSTLKIQRTERGDSAVYLCASQANTGELFFGEGSRLTVL.